This T cell receptor (beta chain) originates from a study of PD-1 blockade in mismatch repair-deficient tumors. On the study more broadly: Enrolled about 2012-2016, patients had progressing, pretreated mismatch repair-deficient cancers of 12 to 13 types.

All patients were mismatch repair deficient, assessed by either PCR or immunohistochemistry. The germline V gene encodes CDR1 PRHDT and CDR2 FYEKMQ (reference sequence). CDR3 length equals 13 residues. Trimming shortened V by 4 bases and J by 6 bases, and 11 bases separated the two germline ends. TCRdb's copy holds only in-frame clones and misses some; the assay was immunoSEQ multiplex PCR. Among approximately 100,000 clones listed, roughly four fifths were seen once. The receptor comes from an adult with mismatch repair-deficient cancer. The starting material was peripheral blood, obtained approximately 8 months after starting pembrolizumab. This chain connects TRBV13 to TRBJ2-3; possibly TRBD1 or TRBD2 for D (5 bases each). Here the CDR3 reads CASSWDPLDTQYF. For the CDR3, the DNA is TGTGCCAGCAGCTGGGACCCGTTGGATACGCAGTATTTT.